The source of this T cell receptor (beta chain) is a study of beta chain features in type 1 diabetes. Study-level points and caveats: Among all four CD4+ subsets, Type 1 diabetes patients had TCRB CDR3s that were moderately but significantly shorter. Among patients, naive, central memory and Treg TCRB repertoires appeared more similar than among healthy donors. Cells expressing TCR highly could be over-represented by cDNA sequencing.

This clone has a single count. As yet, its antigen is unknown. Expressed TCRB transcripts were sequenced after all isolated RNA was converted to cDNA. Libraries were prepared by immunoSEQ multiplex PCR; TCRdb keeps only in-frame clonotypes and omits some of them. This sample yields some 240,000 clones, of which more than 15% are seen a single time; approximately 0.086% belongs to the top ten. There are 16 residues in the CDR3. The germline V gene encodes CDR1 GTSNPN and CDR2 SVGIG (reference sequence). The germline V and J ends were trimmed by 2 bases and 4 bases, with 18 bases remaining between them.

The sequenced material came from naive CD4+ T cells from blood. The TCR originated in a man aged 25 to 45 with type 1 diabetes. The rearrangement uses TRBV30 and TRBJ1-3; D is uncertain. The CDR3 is CAWSSAGDLRGNTIYF. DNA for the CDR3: TGTGCCTGGAGTTCGGCGGGCGACTTAAGAGGAAACACCATATATTTT.